This T cell receptor beta chain was captured in a study of blood T cell repertoires in COVID-19. For the study at large: The origin of the acute and convalescent COVID-19 samples was the United States, Italy and Spain. Nucleic acid was either cDNA or gDNA, and it came from T cells, B-cell-depleted T cells, or PBMCs.

Original processing notes: Amplification of reference gene primers was used by the study to estimate nucleated cell counts. Clones were read by immunoSEQ multiplex PCR, and TCRdb kept only the in-frame ones, dropping some. V and J calls and clone size are as listed in that table; D and trimming were resolved from the DNA. The data contain about 310,000 clones, around 87% of them singletons. This clone was counted only a few times. Sequenced input: peripheral blood. The receptor comes from a woman between 45 and 65 years old who had recovered from COVID-19.

CDR3 region: CAWTGGYSGNTIYF. CDR3 DNA sequence: TGTGCCTGGACAGGGGGCTACTCTGGAAACACCATATATTTT. This chain connects TRBV30 to TRBJ1-3; 8 positions agree with TRBD1. CDR1 and CDR2 (germline): GTSNPN, SVGIG (reference sequence). The CDR3 length is 14 residues. The J segment lost 0 bases and the V segment lost 4 bases, leaving 2 bases of the junction unmatched.